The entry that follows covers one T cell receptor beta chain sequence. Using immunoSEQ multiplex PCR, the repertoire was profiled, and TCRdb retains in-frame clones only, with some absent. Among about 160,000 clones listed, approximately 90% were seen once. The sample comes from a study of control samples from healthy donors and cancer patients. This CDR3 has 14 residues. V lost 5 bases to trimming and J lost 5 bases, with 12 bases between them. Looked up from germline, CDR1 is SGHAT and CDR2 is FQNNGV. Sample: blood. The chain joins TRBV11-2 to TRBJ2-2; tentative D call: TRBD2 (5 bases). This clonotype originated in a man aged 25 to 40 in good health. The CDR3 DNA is TGTGCCAGCAGCCCTAGGGAGCGTACCGGGGAGCTGTTTTTT. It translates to CASSPRERTGELFF.